The subject of this entry is one T cell receptor beta chain. This entry belongs to a study of blood T cell repertoires in COVID-19. Study-wide background: Acute-phase and convalescent COVID-19 samples originated in the United States, Italy and Spain. The analysed material was cDNA or gDNA that came from T cells, B-cell-depleted T cells, or PBMCs.

Original processing notes: It was from reference gene primer amplification that nucleated cell counts were estimated. TCRdb's copy holds only in-frame clones and misses some; the assay was immunoSEQ multiplex PCR. The D gene and trimming were derived from the DNA, and the V and J assignments and clone size from that table. The table records roughly 70,000 clones, approximately 83% of them present only once. The CDR3 covers 15 residues. The germline V gene encodes CDR1 ENHRY and CDR2 SYGVKD. Trimming took 3 bases from V and 4 from J; bases not matched to a gene: 8. V and J are TRBV10-3 and TRBJ2-7, with TRBD2 matching 8 bases. Material: peripheral blood. The receptor was isolated from a human donor in a cohort sampled during active COVID-19. CDR3 in DNA: TGTGCCATCAGTGATCCGGGAACTAGCGGTTACGAGCAGTACTTC. This codes for CAISDPGTSGYEQYF.